These T cell receptor beta chains were read from a single sample in a study of cytomegalovirus exposure and HLA in healthy donors. Libraries were prepared by immunoSEQ multiplex PCR; TCRdb keeps only in-frame clonotypes and omits some of them. The sample contains about 180,000 clones, just over 75% of which appear only once. The specimen was PBMCs. The receptors derive from a man aged 18 to 30 in good health and CMV-seronegative. Both conserved end residues are part of each CDR3.

V gene: TRBV5-1
J gene: TRBJ1-1
CDR3 protein: CASSYRNTEAFF

V gene: TRBV4-2
J gene: TRBJ2-5
CDR3 protein: CASSQDRGTQYF

V gene: TRBV19
J gene: TRBJ2-7
CDR3 protein: CASARQVGSYEQYF

V gene: TRBV4-3
J gene: TRBJ2-7
CDR3 protein: CASSQDRTSGASEQYF

V gene: TRBV25-1
J gene: TRBJ1-1
CDR3 protein: CASSKRAGMNTEAFF

V gene: TRBV30
J gene: TRBJ1-6
CDR3 protein: CAWSAPGQFNSPLHF

V gene: TRBV15
J gene: TRBJ1-5
CDR3 protein: CATSSSGTANQPQHF

V gene: TRBV6-1
J gene: TRBJ2-2
CDR3 protein: CASSEVLNTGELFF

V gene: TRBV6-5
J gene: TRBJ1-2
CDR3 protein: CASAGTGGRLGYTF

V gene: TRBV7-9
J gene: TRBJ2-5
CDR3 protein: CATSRQGTSRYQETQYF

V gene: TRBV6-1
J gene: TRBJ1-6
CDR3 protein: CASSEARGSLNSPLHF

V gene: TRBV15
J gene: TRBJ2-5
CDR3 protein: CATRQGPQETQYF

V gene: TRBV28
J gene: TRBJ2-2
CDR3 protein: CASRTGANTGELFF

V gene: TRBV21-1
J gene: TRBJ1-1
CDR3 protein: CASSKVGQGRRFGDTEAFF

V gene: TRBV4-3
J gene: TRBJ1-1
CDR3 protein: CASSQGDTMNTEAFF

V gene: TRBV4-3
J gene: TRBJ1-1
CDR3 protein: CASSPLPEGGEAFF

V gene: TRBV29-1
J gene: TRBJ2-3
CDR3 protein: CSARRDRAPDTQYF

V gene: TRBV4-3
J gene: TRBJ2-7
CDR3 protein: CASSQDGGSVDEQYF

V gene: TRBV4-3
J gene: TRBJ2-1
CDR3 protein: CASSQEVGGPYNEQFF

V gene: TRBV15
J gene: TRBJ2-6
CDR3 protein: CATSRGTGSGANVLTF

V gene: TRBV28
J gene: TRBJ2-7
CDR3 protein: CASSFQGNHEQYF

V gene: TRBV4-2
J gene: TRBJ2-7
CDR3 protein: CASSQGLAAEYEQYF

V gene: TRBV7-9
J gene: TRBJ2-3
CDR3 protein: CASSVWTTGSGDTQYF